One and the same sample provided the 30 T cell receptor beta chains below, sequenced in a study of somatic mutations in cytotoxic T cells in rheumatoid arthritis. Generated by immunoSEQ multiplex PCR, the TCRdb table keeps only in-frame clones and is missing some. The sample consists of about 17,000 clones, almost 85% of them appearing once. Sequenced: CD8+ T cells sorted from blood. The receptors shown here come from an adult with rheumatoid arthritis.

The V and J genes are TRBV4-1 and TRBJ2-7, with 7 positions matching TRBD2. Germline lookup yields CDR1 MGHRA and CDR2 YSYEKL. The junction had 8 bases not matched to a gene; V was cut back by 1 base and J by 5 bases. This CDR3 has 15 residues. CDR3 protein: CASSQADWGGDEQYF. The CDR3 DNA reads as TGCGCCAGCAGCCAAGCCGACTGGGGAGGGGACGAGCAGTACTTC.

This sequence joins TRBV7-7 and TRBJ2-1; maybe TRBD2 (5 bases). The germline CDR1 and CDR2 sequences are SSHAT and FNYEAQ (reference sequence). The CDR3 has 15 amino acids. V lost 3 bases and J 7 bases, leaving 16 bases between the germline ends. The CDR3 DNA sequence: TGTGCCAGCAGCTTTGGCCTGACGGGGAGTAATGAGCAGTTCTTC. It codes for CASSFGLTGSNEQFF. Variable domain in full (rest from reference TRBV7-7 and TRBJ2-1): GAGVSQSPRYKVTKRGQDVTLRCDPISSHATLYWYQQALGQGPEFLTYFNYEAQPDKSGLPSDRFSAERPEGSISTLTIQRTEQRDSAMYRCASSFGLTGSNEQFFGPGTRLTVL.

A single count supports this clone. The J gene is TRBJ2-5, the V gene TRBV7-2, with a tentative D call TRBD2 (5 bases). Germline values: CDR1 SGHTA, CDR2 FQGNSA. The CDR3 sequence is 15 residues long. V lost 5 bases and J lost 4, with 17 bases in between. CDR3 sequence reads: CASSPPTGGLETQYF. CDR3 in DNA: TGTGCCAGCAGCCCCCCGACGGGCGGACTAGAGACCCAGTACTTC. Combining the CDR3 with reference TRBV7-2 and TRBJ2-5 gives the whole variable domain GAGVSQSPSNKVTEKGKDVELRCDPISGHTALYWYRQSLGQGLEFLIYFQGNSAPDKSGLPSDRFSAERTGGSVSTLTIQRTQQEDSAVYLCASSPPTGGLETQYFGPGTRLLVL.

This clone came up a few times. The CDR3 nucleotides read TGTGCCATCAGTGAACTAGCTGCCGGGGAGCTGTTTTTT. Encoded protein: CAISELAAGELFF. The chain uses TRBV10-3 and TRBJ2-2; tentative D call: TRBD2 (6 bases). This CDR3 is 13 amino acids long. Germline lookup yields CDR1 ENHRY and CDR2 SYGVKD. The ends were cut back, 3 bases at V and 6 bases at J, with 8 bases in the middle.

As DNA, the CDR3 is TGCGCCAGCAGCCAGGCCACCCGGGGGAGCACTGAAGCTTTCTTT. Protein sequence: CASSQATRGSTEAFF. The chain carries TRBV4-1 and TRBJ1-1, with D tentatively TRBD1 (5 bases). CDR1 and CDR2 (germline): MGHRA, YSYEKL. Trimming shortened V by 3 bases and J by 4 bases, and 15 bases separated the two germline ends. The CDR3 covers 15 residues.

This clone turned up a few times. The chain is built from TRBV6-1 and TRBJ2-7; D gene ambiguous. Germline CDR1 reads MNHNS; CDR2 reads SASEGT. The ends were cut back, 3 bases at V and 2 bases at J, with 8 bases in the middle. The CDR3 is 13 amino acids. As DNA, the CDR3 is TGTGCCAGCAGTGACTTCCACACCTACGAGCAGTACTTC. Translation gives CASSDFHTYEQYF.

This chain connects TRBV30 to TRBJ2-3, with 7 bases aligning to TRBD1. Losses at the gene ends were 2 bases for V and 6 bases for J; bases not matched to a gene: 8. The CDR3 spans 14 residues. Germline-derived CDR1 and CDR2 are GTSNPN and SVGIG (reference sequence). CDR3 sequence (DNA): TGTGCCTGGAGTATGACAGGGCTCGCCGATACGCAGTATTTT. It is translated as CAWSMTGLADTQYF.

This clone is judged large. J is TRBJ1-2 and V is TRBV13, with TRBD1 identical over 7 bases. CDR3 size: 15 residues. Losses at the gene ends were 6 bases for V and 6 bases for J; bases not matched to a gene: 13. The germline CDR1 and CDR2 sequences are PRHDT and FYEKMQ (reference sequence). The CDR3 DNA reads TGTGCCAGCAGTAAACCTTCAACAGGGGACGATGGCTACACCTTC. The encoded protein is CASSKPSTGDDGYTF.

The V gene is TRBV30, the J gene TRBJ1-2, with a tentative D call TRBD1 (5 bases). Deletions cut 0 bases from V and 5 bases from J, with 16 bases between. The CDR3 spans 15 residues. CDR1 GTSNPN and CDR2 SVGIG come from the germline V gene (reference sequence). The CDR3 DNA reads TGTGCCTGGAGTGTTTGGAGCCCGGGGCAGTATGGCTACACCTTC. Encoded protein: CAWSVWSPGQYGYTF.

The chain has TRBV4-1 and TRBJ2-7, with D perhaps matching TRBD2 (6 bases). Per germline, CDR1 MGHRA and CDR2 YSYEKL. The V gene lost 2 bases and the J gene lost 3 bases, with 14 bases spanning the gap. CDR3 length equals 15 residues. This CDR3 reads CASSQLPGARYEQYF. The CDR3 DNA reads as TGCGCCAGCAGCCAATTACCGGGAGCGCGCTACGAGCAGTACTTC.

This chain joins TRBV6-6 and TRBJ1-5; TRBD1 is a possible D gene (6 bases). Between the trimmed V and J ends, which lost 6 bases and 1 base, there was a span of 10 bases. The length of the CDR3 is 14 residues. The germline gives CDR1 MNHNY, CDR2 SVGAGI (reference sequence). CDR3 residues: CASRKQGSNQPQHF. The CDR3 DNA is TGTGCCAGCAGAAAACAGGGAAGCAATCAGCCCCAGCATTTT.

J is TRBJ2-7 and V is TRBV4-1; 10 bases map to TRBD1. This CDR3 region has 15 residues. Losses at the gene ends were 3 bases for V and 0 bases for J; bases not matched to a gene: 2. In germline, CDR1 is MGHRA, CDR2 YSYEKL. CDR3 DNA: TGCGCCAGCAGCCAGGGACAGGGGCCCTCCTACGAGCAGTACTTC. Protein sequence: CASSQGQGPSYEQYF.

This rearrangement joins TRBV15 to TRBJ2-7, with D perhaps TRBD1 or TRBD2 (6 bases each). The V end lost 0 bases, the J end lost 1 base, and 13 bases lay between the germline ends. Germline assignment: CDR1 LNHNV and CDR2 YYDKDF (reference sequence). The CDR3 runs to 16 residues. CDR3 residues: CATSRDHGGASYEQYF. DNA of the CDR3: TGTGCCACCAGCAGAGATCACGGGGGCGCGTCCTACGAGCAGTACTTC. Full variable domain (rest looked up from reference TRBV15 and TRBJ2-7): DAMVIQNPRYQVTQFGKPVTLSCSQTLNHNVMYWYQQKSSQAPKLLFHYYDKDFNNEADTPDNFQSRRPNTSFCFLDIRSPGLGDTAMYLCATSRDHGGASYEQYFGPGTRLTVT.

J is TRBJ2-4 and V is TRBV5-6, with D perhaps being TRBD1 or TRBD2 (6 bases each). Trimming stripped 6 bases from V and 3 bases from J, with 16 bases between. CDR1 is SGHDT, CDR2 YYEEEE, per germline. The CDR3 covers 15 residues. The CDR3 nucleotides are TGTGCCAGCAACGGAGGAGGGGGAGGCAAAAACATTCAGTACTTC. Protein product: CASNGGGGGKNIQYF.

V is TRBV5-4 and J is TRBJ2-3, with a tentative D call TRBD2 (7 bases). Germline-derived CDR1 and CDR2 are SGHNT and YYREEE (reference sequence). Trimming stripped 2 bases from V and 2 bases from J, with 9 bases between. CDR3 length: 14 residues. The CDR3: CASSFGGPTDTQYF. CDR3 nucleotide sequence: TGTGCCAGCAGCTTCGGGGGGCCCACAGATACGCAGTATTTT.

This chain connects TRBV11-2 to TRBJ1-4; the match to TRBD1 covers 9 bases. J lost 6 bases, V lost 6 bases, and 8 bases had no gene match. The CDR3 length is 15 residues. Germline CDR1 reads SGHAT; CDR2 reads FQNNGV. The CDR3 loop reads CASRYTGQGDEKLFF. CDR3 coding DNA: TGTGCCAGCAGGTACACGGGACAGGGAGATGAAAAACTGTTTTTT. Supplemented by reference TRBV11-2 and TRBJ1-4, the full variable domain reads EAGVAQSPRYKIIEKRQSVAFWCNPISGHATLYWYQQILGQGPKLLIQFQNNGVVDDSQLPKDRFSAERLKGVDSTLKIQPAKLEDSAVYLCASRYTGQGDEKLFFGSGTQLSVL.

This chain joins TRBV6-6 and TRBJ2-7, with D unresolved. Per the germline V gene, CDR1 is MNHNY and CDR2 is SVGAGI (reference sequence). The CDR3 length is 15 residues. V was pared by 7 bases and J by 2 bases, with 18 bases between. The CDR3 coding sequence is TGTGCCAGCAATGGGATCACGGCAGAGACCTACGAGCAGTACTTC. Protein product: CASNGITAETYEQYF.

The rearrangement uses TRBV7-8 and TRBJ2-3, with a tentative D call TRBD2 (6 bases). The length of the CDR3 is 15 residues. Germline CDR1 reads SGHVS; CDR2 reads FQNEAQ. The V end was cut by 2 bases, the J end by 4 bases, with 13 bases between. This CDR3 reads CASSLISGSADTQYF. In nucleotides, the CDR3 is TGTGCCAGCAGCTTAATCTCCGGGAGCGCAGATACGCAGTATTTT.

The chain links TRBV2 to TRBJ1-1; D remains ambiguous. The CDR3 loop spans 12 amino acids. V was shortened by 8 bases and J by 3 bases, with 10 bases between the two germline ends. The germline CDR1 and CDR2 sequences are SNHLY and FYNNEI. CDR3 region: CASARADTEAFF. In DNA, the CDR3 is TGTGCCAGCGCCCGGGCCGACACTGAAGCTTTCTTT.

The count of this clone is one. The genes are TRBV30 and TRBJ1-4; D is perhaps TRBD1 (5 bases). There are 12 residues in the CDR3. CDR1 and CDR2 from the germline V gene are GTSNPN and SVGIG (reference sequence). Trimming left V 5 bases short and J 5 bases short, with 9 bases between. The CDR3 bases are TGTGCCTGGGACGGACAAAATGAAAAACTGTTTTTT. The encoded protein is CAWDGQNEKLFF.

This chain connects TRBV19 to TRBJ2-7; 14 nucleotides agree with TRBD2. The CDR3 sequence is 16 residues long. Germline V gives CDR1 LNHDA, CDR2 SQIVND (reference sequence). Trimming at V came to 1 base and at J to 3 bases, leaving 2 bases not matched to a gene. The CDR3, as DNA: TGTGCCAGTAGTATAGGCGGGACTAGCGGGAGCTACGAGCAGTACTTC. Translating it yields CASSIGGTSGSYEQYF.

The V gene is TRBV2, the J gene TRBJ2-2; D ambiguous. In germline, CDR1 is SNHLY, CDR2 FYNNEI. Trimming took off 6 bases at V and 3 bases at J, with 11 bases between the two ends. This CDR3 is 14 amino acids long. The CDR3 protein is CASRASPYTGELFF. CDR3 DNA sequence: TGTGCCAGCAGGGCGAGCCCCTACACCGGGGAGCTGTTTTTT.

CDR3 region: CASSLGGKTQYF. In nucleotides, the CDR3 is TGTGCCAGCAGCTTAGGAGGAAAGACCCAGTACTTC. V usage is TRBV7-6 and J usage is TRBJ2-5; D ambiguous. The CDR3 is made up of 12 amino acids. Germline assignment: CDR1 SGHVS and CDR2 FNYEAQ. The ends were cut back, 1 base at V and 6 bases at J, with 6 bases in the middle.

This clone appeared a few times. The rearrangement uses TRBV10-1 and TRBJ1-1; D is ambiguous. V lost 3 bases and J lost 3, with 5 bases in between. The CDR3 has 12 residues. CDR1 and CDR2 (germline): WNHNN, SYGVQD (reference sequence). The CDR3 DNA sequence: TGCGCCAGCAGTGACCTGGACACTGAAGCTTTCTTT. Translating it yields CASSDLDTEAFF.

The rearrangement uses TRBV27 and TRBJ2-7; maybe TRBD2 (6 bases). V lost 5 bases and J 0 bases, leaving 17 bases between the germline ends. This CDR3 has 16 residues. The germline gives CDR1 MNHEY, CDR2 SMNVEV (reference sequence). The CDR3 DNA reads as TGTGCCAGCAGTGCATCCGGGACTTCCAGCTCCTACGAGCAGTACTTC. It specifies CASSASGTSSSYEQYF.

This clone showed up just a few times. The V gene is TRBV11-2, the J gene TRBJ1-2; D may be TRBD1 (5 bases). Germline values: CDR1 SGHAT, CDR2 FQNNGV. The CDR3 covers 19 residues. V was shortened by 2 bases and J by 0 bases, with 22 bases between the two germline ends. The CDR3 DNA follows: TGTGCCAGCAGCTTATACCCCGAAGGGACCCTCCTAGCTAACTATGGCTACACCTTC. Protein product: CASSLYPEGTLLANYGYTF.

CDR3 in amino acids: CASSEMGTGSYNEQFF. The CDR3 nucleotides read TGTGCCAGCAGTGAAATGGGGACTGGCTCCTACAATGAGCAGTTCTTC. This chain uses TRBV6-4 with TRBJ2-1; TRBD2 might be the D (6 bases). The ends were cut back, 3 bases at V and 0 bases at J, with 12 bases in the middle. The germline CDR1 and CDR2 sequences are MRHNA and SNTAGT. The length of the CDR3 is 16 residues.

This clone occurred a few times. The DNA of the CDR3 is TGTGCCAGTAGTATTTCGGTCTTCGGCACTGAAGCTTTCTTT. Translation gives CASSISVFGTEAFF. The gene calls are TRBV19 and TRBJ1-1; D not certain. The CDR3 extends over 14 amino acids. Deletions cut 3 bases from V and 4 bases from J, with 12 bases between. The germline CDR1 and CDR2 sequences are LNHDA and SQIVND (reference sequence).

This clone occurred a few times. The chain uses TRBV30 and TRBJ1-1; no definite D call. CDR3 size: 13 residues. The V and J ends lost 3 bases and 1 base respectively, with 9 bases between them. Germline V gene sequence: CDR1 GTSNPN, CDR2 SVGIG (reference sequence). CDR3 region: CAWRSIRNTEAFF. In nucleotides, the CDR3 is TGTGCCTGGAGATCGATTAGGAACACTGAAGCTTTCTTT. Filled out from reference TRBV30 and TRBJ1-1, the complete variable domain reads SQTIHQWPATLVQPVGSPLSLECTVEGTSNPNLYWYRQAAGRGLQLLFYSVGIGQISSEVPQNLSASRPQDRQFILSSKKLLLSDSGFYLCAWRSIRNTEAFFGQGTRLTVV.

This clone was recorded a few times. This chain joins TRBV10-3 and TRBJ1-6, with 8 bases identical to TRBD1. V lost 6 bases to trimming and J lost 6 bases; unmatched junction nucleotides: 7. The CDR3 covers 15 residues. Germline V lookup: CDR1 ENHRY, CDR2 SYGVKD. In DNA, the CDR3 is TGTGCCATCAGGCCCTCAGGGGGCAGTAATTCACCCCTCCACTTT. Residues: CAIRPSGGSNSPLHF.